These 27 T cell receptor beta chains came from one sample sequenced in a study of T cell repertoires in cytomegalovirus infection. In TCRdb, the reads were re-called with MiXCR into one record per CDR3 protein. This sample has roughly 640,000 distinct CDR3 sequences, with roughly a quarter found just once. The sequenced material came from CD8+ T cells from PBMCs. These receptors were taken from a human donor in good health (CMV status not recorded). Some clones in this sample may be carry-over from other donors' samples.

The chain recombines TRBV27 with TRBJ2-2; D could derive from TRBD1 or TRBD2 (5 bases each). The V gene's germline CDR1 is MNHEY and CDR2 SMNVEV (reference sequence). There are 15 residues in the CDR3. V shed 10 bases and J shed 6 bases, with 21 bases lying between them. CDR3 DNA: TGTGCCAACTCACTCTTTTGGGGGACCGCCGGGGAGCTGTTTTTT. Translating gives CANSLFWGTAGELFF.

CDR3 DNA sequence: TGTGCCAGCAGTTGGGAGGGCCGCATTCAGTACTTC. Translated, it gives CASSWEGRIQYF. This rearrangement joins TRBV28 to TRBJ2-4; 7 bases agree with TRBD2. CDR3 size: 12 residues. V lost 4 bases, J lost 9 bases, and 3 bases stayed unmatched. Germline V gene lookup returns CDR1 MDHEN and CDR2 SYDVKM.

The chain combines TRBV14 with TRBJ1-6, with D hard to call. The length of the CDR3 is 13 residues. The V end lost 0 bases, the J end lost 11 bases, and 8 bases lay between the germline ends. CDR1 is SGHDN, CDR2 FVKESK, per germline. The CDR3 loop is CASSQDPVAPLHF. The CDR3 DNA follows: TGTGCCAGCAGCCAAGATCCCGTCGCACCCCTCCACTTT.

This clonotype was counted between two and nine times. The chain joins TRBV10-3 to TRBJ2-7; 9 bases fit TRBD1. V lost 2 bases, J lost 6 bases, and 11 bases stayed unmatched. Germline CDR1 is ENHRY and CDR2 is SYGVKD. The CDR3 is 16 amino acids. Here the CDR3 reads CAISEIPGQGVGEQYV. The CDR3 coding sequence is TGTGCCATCAGTGAGATTCCGGGACAGGGAGTGGGCGAGCAGTACGTC.

The J gene is TRBJ2-2, the V gene TRBV10-3, with D possibly being TRBD1 (6 bases). Germline V gene lookup returns CDR1 ENHRY and CDR2 SYGVKD. This CDR3 is 16 amino acids long. V was clipped by 0 bases and J by 3 bases, with 11 bases between them. The CDR3 DNA reads TGTGCCATCAGTGAGTCAACGGGACAAGACACCGGGGAGCTGTTTTTT. Translating it yields CAISESTGQDTGELFF.

About this clonotype: Germline is not matched at one junction end, which may reflect a read error. The chain joins TRBV6-6 to TRBJ2-3; 8 positions match TRBD2. Germline assignment: CDR1 MNHNY and CDR2 SVGAGI (reference sequence). The CDR3 runs 14 residues. CDR3 sequence (DNA): TGTGTCAGCACCAGCGGGGGAAGCACAGATACGCAGTATTTT. Amino acid sequence: CVSTSGGSTDTQYF.

The chain is built from TRBV7-6 and TRBJ1-3, with a weak D call TRBD1 (5 bases). Trimming pared 2 bases from V and 0 bases from J, leaving 8 bases between. The CDR3 has 15 residues. Germline V gene lookup returns CDR1 SGHVS and CDR2 FNYEAQ. The CDR3 DNA sequence: TGTGCCAGCAGCTTAATTGGGGGCTCTGGAAACACCATATATTTT. Residues: CASSLIGGSGNTIYF.

For this clonotype: The junction departs from the called germline gene at one end, perhaps through a read error. V is TRBV7-8 and J is TRBJ2-1; D is possibly TRBD2 (6 bases). Per germline, CDR1 SGHVS and CDR2 FQNEAQ. This CDR3 region has 16 residues. CDR3 DNA: TGTACCAGCAGCCCACCCCCGGGACTGATTTACAATGTGCAGTTCTTC. Its protein is CTSSPPPGLIYNVQFF.

The chain employs TRBV6-5 and TRBJ1-1; the match to TRBD1 covers 9 bases. This CDR3 spans 14 amino acids. Trimming removed 6 bases from V and 7 bases from J; junction bases left unmatched: 9. Germline V lookup: CDR1 MNHEY, CDR2 SVGAGI. The CDR3 is CASRSTGGGFEAFF. Written as DNA, the CDR3 is TGTGCCAGCAGGTCGACAGGGGGTGGTTTTGAAGCTTTCTTT.

This clonotype was recorded many times. The chain combines TRBV7-3 with TRBJ2-5, with TRBD1 as a possible D gene (5 bases). Trimming left V 5 bases short and J 4 bases short, with 11 bases between. Germline CDR1 reads SGHTA; CDR2 reads FQGTGA. This CDR3 has 13 amino acids. The CDR3 DNA is TGTGCCAGCAGCCCATTAGGGGTAGAGACCCAGTACTTC. Its translation: CASSPLGVETQYF.

This clonotype was picked up a small number of times. The chain is built from TRBV4-1 and TRBJ2-2; tentatively, D is TRBD1 (5 bases). Trimming removed 6 bases from V and 7 bases from J, with 9 bases in between. The CDR3 has 12 amino acids. From germline, CDR1 is MGHRA and CDR2 YSYEKL. CDR3 sequence (DNA): TGCGCCAGCAGTCAGACAGACGGGGAGCTGTTTTTT. Translated, it gives CASSQTDGELFF.

This clonotype was counted many times. The chain combines TRBV6-1 with TRBJ2-1; maybe TRBD2 (6 bases). The CDR3 is made up of 15 amino acids. CDR1 and CDR2 from the germline V gene are MNHNS and SASEGT. V was trimmed by 6 bases and J by 0 bases, leaving 12 bases between them. The CDR3: CASRPDGGSYNEQFF. The DNA for the CDR3 is TGTGCCAGCAGGCCTGACGGGGGCTCCTACAATGAGCAGTTCTTC.

A few counts support this clonotype. The J gene is TRBJ2-7, the V gene TRBV20-1, with D unresolved. V was trimmed by 3 bases and J by 6 bases, leaving 12 bases between them. This CDR3 has 12 residues. Germline V gene data show CDR1 as DFQATT and CDR2 as SNEGSKA (reference sequence). The CDR3 nucleotides read TGCAGTGCTAGCGACCCATCCACCGAGCAGTACTTC. Translation: CSASDPSTEQYF.

This chain links TRBV2 with TRBJ1-4, with TRBD1 as a possible D gene (5 bases). The CDR3 length is 16 residues. The V gene's germline CDR1 is SNHLY and CDR2 FYNNEI. The V end lost 4 bases, the J end lost 6 bases, and 18 bases lay between the germline ends. As DNA, the CDR3 is TGTGCCAGCAGTGTCGCGCCAGGGCGAAGTGATGAAAAACTGTTTTTT. Encoded protein: CASSVAPGRSDEKLFF.

V gene TRBV20-1 combines with J gene TRBJ2-5; no clear D. CDR1 is DFQATT and CDR2 is SNEGSKA in the germline V gene (reference sequence). The V gene lost 0 bases and the J gene lost 3 bases, with 17 bases spanning the gap. There are 16 residues in the CDR3. Here the CDR3 reads CSARDPLGLGEETQYF. The CDR3 coding sequence is TGCAGTGCTAGAGACCCCCTTGGTCTAGGAGAAGAGACCCAGTACTTC.

This clonotype has a handful of counts. This sequence joins TRBV27 and TRBJ2-7, with D hard to call. Germline V gives CDR1 MNHEY, CDR2 SMNVEV (reference sequence). V was pared by 2 bases and J by 5 bases, with 16 bases between. The CDR3 extends over 15 amino acids. The CDR3: CASSLLPPESNEQYV. Here the CDR3 DNA reads TGTGCCAGCAGTTTACTTCCGCCTGAAAGCAACGAGCAGTACGTC.

The sample holds many counts of this clonotype. The CDR3 DNA follows: TGTGCCAGCAGTTTGTTGACTAGCGGGTACCTAAGCACAGATACGCAGTATTTT. This sequence encodes CASSLLTSGYLSTDTQYF. V is TRBV12-3 or TRBV12-4 and J is TRBJ2-3; TRBD2 matches at 10 bases. This CDR3 contains 18 residues. V lost 3 bases to trimming and J lost 0 bases; unmatched junction nucleotides: 9.

This clonotype showed up many times. The V call is TRBV7-9, the J call TRBJ2-1; 13 positions match TRBD2. The CDR3 runs to 16 residues. The germline gives CDR1 SEHNR, CDR2 FQNEAQ (reference sequence). The V and J ends lost 5 bases and 4 bases, in that order; junction bases with no gene match: 5. CDR3 protein: CASSPGTSGVYNEQFF. As DNA, the CDR3 is TGTGCCAGCAGCCCCGGGACTAGCGGGGTATACAATGAGCAGTTCTTC.

Details on this clonotype: A read error may explain this, as a much larger clone is one base away. The J gene is TRBJ1-5, the V gene TRBV7-2; D possibly corresponds to TRBD1 (6 bases). Germline V gene data show CDR1 as SGHTA and CDR2 as FQGNSA. This CDR3 has 15 amino acids. V dropped 5 bases and J dropped 2 bases, with 13 bases sitting between them. CDR3 coding DNA: TGTACCAGCAGCCTAAGTGCAGGGGGCAATCAGCCCCAGCATTTT. The encoded protein is CTSSLSAGGNQPQHF.

V gene TRBV7-9 combines with J gene TRBJ2-1; a weak D match, TRBD1 (5 bases). V shed 1 base and J shed 10 bases, with 8 bases lying between them. Germline V lookup: CDR1 SEHNR, CDR2 FQNEAQ (reference sequence). CDR3 size: 12 residues. CDR3 loop: CASSLGWTEQFF. As DNA, the CDR3 is TGTGCCAGCAGCTTAGGATGGACAGAGCAGTTCTTC.

Only a few counts were recorded for this clonotype. The chain carries TRBV2 and TRBJ2-4; no reliable D call. CDR1 SNHLY and CDR2 FYNNEI come from the germline V gene. V shed 2 bases and J shed 3 bases, with 5 bases lying between them. CDR3 length equals 13 residues. This CDR3 is CASSEHDKNIQYF. DNA for the CDR3: TGTGCCAGCAGTGAACATGACAAAAACATTCAGTACTTC.

The CDR3 sequence is CASSRPTGDNEQFF. The CDR3 nucleotides are TGTGCCAGCAGCCGACCTACAGGGGACAATGAGCAGTTCTTC. The V gene is TRBV12-3 or TRBV12-4, the J gene TRBJ2-1, with 7 bases aligning to TRBD1. The CDR3 covers 14 residues. V gave up 6 bases and J gave up 5 bases; unmatched junction bases: 7.

This clonotype occurred many times. The chain recombines TRBV4-1 with TRBJ1-5, with a tentative D call TRBD1 (5 bases). V lost 4 bases to trimming and J lost 5 bases, with 9 bases between them. CDR1 is MGHRA and CDR2 is YSYEKL in the germline V gene. This CDR3 has 13 amino acids. The CDR3 spells CASSLQGDQPQHF. CDR3 sequence (DNA): TGCGCCAGCAGCCTTCAGGGTGATCAGCCCCAGCATTTT.

This rearrangement joins TRBV12-3 or TRBV12-4 to TRBJ2-1, with D possibly matching TRBD1 (6 bases). Trimming left V 1 base short and J 3 bases short, with 16 bases between. The CDR3 spans 17 residues. Here the CDR3 reads CASSLGQDISGYNEQFF. The CDR3 DNA sequence: TGTGCCAGCAGTTTAGGACAGGACATAAGTGGCTACAATGAGCAGTTCTTC.

This rearrangement joins TRBV7-6 to TRBJ2-3; D is ambiguous. V dropped 5 bases and J dropped 0 bases, with 15 bases sitting between them. The CDR3 extends over 16 amino acids. Germline V lookup: CDR1 SGHVS, CDR2 FNYEAQ. The CDR3 sequence: CASSKTDTPSTDTQYF. CDR3 nucleotides: TGTGCCAGCAGCAAAACCGATACCCCTAGCACAGATACGCAGTATTTT. Filled out from reference TRBV7-6 and TRBJ2-3, the complete variable domain reads GAGVSQSPRYKVTKRGQDVALRCDPISGHVSLYWYRQALGQGPEFLTYFNYEAQQDKSGLPNDRFSAERPEGSISTLTIQRTEQRDSAMYRCASSKTDTPSTDTQYFGPGTRLTVL.

This clonotype appeared a few times. The genes are TRBV7-8 and TRBJ2-5; 10 nucleotides line up with TRBD1. J was trimmed by 5 bases and V by 3 bases; bases with no gene match: 9. The CDR3 is made up of 16 amino acids. The V gene's germline CDR1 is SGHVS and CDR2 FQNEAQ. In DNA, the CDR3 is TGTGCCAGCAGCTTTAAAGACAGGGGGCATAGGGAGACCCAGTACTTC. Translation: CASSFKDRGHRETQYF.

This clonotype was seen a handful of times. The chain employs TRBV27 and TRBJ1-2; D is possibly TRBD1 (5 bases). V gave up 8 bases and J gave up 7 bases, with 23 bases separating them. CDR1 and CDR2 from the germline V gene are MNHEY and SMNVEV (reference sequence). The CDR3 runs to 15 residues. The CDR3 is CASLSYAGATLGYTF. The CDR3 DNA follows: TGTGCCAGCCTCTCATATGCTGGGGCAACGCTTGGCTACACCTTC.